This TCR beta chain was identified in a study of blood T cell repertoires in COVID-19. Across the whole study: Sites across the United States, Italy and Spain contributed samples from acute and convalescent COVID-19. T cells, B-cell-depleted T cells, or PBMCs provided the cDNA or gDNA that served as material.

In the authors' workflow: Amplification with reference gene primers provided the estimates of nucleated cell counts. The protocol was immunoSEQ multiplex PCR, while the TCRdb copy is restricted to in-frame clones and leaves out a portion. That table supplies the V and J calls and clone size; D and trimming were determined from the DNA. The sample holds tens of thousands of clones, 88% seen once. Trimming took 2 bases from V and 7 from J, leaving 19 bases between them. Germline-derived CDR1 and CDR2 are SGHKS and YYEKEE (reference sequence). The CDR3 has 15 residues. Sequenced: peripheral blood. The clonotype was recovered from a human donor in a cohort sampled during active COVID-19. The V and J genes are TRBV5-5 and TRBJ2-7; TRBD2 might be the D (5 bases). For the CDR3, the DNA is TGTGCCAGCAGCTTAGACCCGGGAAGTACGATGGAGCAGTACTTC. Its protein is CASSLDPGSTMEQYF.